Below, 8 T cell receptor beta chains from the same sample are listed, as sequenced in a study of control samples from healthy donors and cancer patients. TCRdb keeps only in-frame clones here, not all; method: immunoSEQ multiplex PCR. The table includes some 150,000 clones, roughly 94% detected once. Sequencing input: blood. Receptors originate from a man aged 40-55 years in good health.

V usage is TRBV15 and J usage is TRBJ1-2, with TRBD1 matching over 8 bases. V lost 6 bases, J lost 8 bases, and 20 bases stayed unmatched. CDR1 and CDR2 (germline): LNHNV, YYDKDF (reference sequence). The CDR3 consists of 17 residues. Here the CDR3 reads CATSPFRDRIDPRGYTF. As DNA, the CDR3 is TGTGCCACCAGTCCGTTCCGGGACAGGATTGACCCACGGGGCTACACCTTC.

This clone was detected once. V gene TRBV5-1 combines with J gene TRBJ1-1; possible D gene TRBD1, 6 bases. The CDR3 totals 13 residues. CDR1 SGHRS and CDR2 YFSETQ come from the germline V gene. The V end lost 4 bases, the J end lost 6 bases, and 13 bases lay between the germline ends. This chain's CDR3 is CASSPTGAPEAFF. The CDR3 bases are TGCGCCAGCAGCCCGACGGGGGCCCCTGAAGCTTTCTTT.

V and J are TRBV28 and TRBJ1-1, with D possibly being TRBD1 (5 bases). The CDR3 covers 13 residues. V dropped 5 bases and J dropped 4 bases, with 11 bases sitting between them. Germline CDR1 MDHEN, CDR2 SYDVKM. CDR3 DNA: TGTGCCAGCAGTGGGACCCAAGGCACTGAAGCTTTCTTT. It encodes CASSGTQGTEAFF. The full variable domain, its missing parts supplied by reference TRBV28 and TRBJ1-1, is DVKVTQSSRYLVKRTGEKVFLECVQDMDHENMFWYRQDPGLGLRLIYFSYDVKMKEKGDIPEGYSVSREKKERFSLILESASTNQTSMYLCASSGTQGTEAFFGQGTRLTVV.

J is TRBJ2-3 and V is TRBV19; TRBD2 matches at 10 bases. Germline V gene sequence: CDR1 LNHDA, CDR2 SQIVND (reference sequence). V shed 8 bases, J shed 0 bases, and the junction held 11 bases outside the gene matches. The CDR3 loop spans 17 amino acids. The CDR3 region is CASSNSGGISSTDTQYF. Written as DNA, the CDR3 is TGTGCCAGTTCTAATAGCGGGGGGATTTCTAGCACAGATACGCAGTATTTT. Combining the CDR3 with reference TRBV19 and TRBJ2-3 gives the whole variable domain DGGITQSPKYLFRKEGQNVTLSCEQNLNHDAMYWYRQDPGQGLRLIYYSQIVNDFQKGDIAEGYSVSREKKESFPLTVTSAQKNPTAFYLCASSNSGGISSTDTQYFGPGTRLTVL.

The genes are TRBV19 and TRBJ2-1; 15 bases agree with TRBD2. The trim removed 8 bases at V and 10 bases at J, leaving 6 bases unmatched. The CDR3 spans 14 residues. CDR1 LNHDA and CDR2 SQIVND come from the germline V gene (reference sequence). CDR3 sequence reads: CASRTSGGAQEQFF. In DNA, the CDR3 is TGTGCCAGTCGGACTAGCGGGGGGGCCCAAGAGCAGTTCTTC.

The count of this clone is one. The chain employs TRBV3-1 (or the pseudogene TRBV3-2) and TRBJ2-3, with 7 bases aligning to TRBD2. Germline-derived CDR1 and CDR2 are LGHDT and YNNKEL (reference sequence). V gave up 3 bases and J gave up 3 bases; unmatched junction bases: 6. This CDR3 spans 15 amino acids. The CDR3 protein is CASSHRSGATDTQYF. The CDR3 region has the DNA TGTGCCAGCAGCCACCGAAGCGGGGCTACAGATACGCAGTATTTT.

This clone has just one count. V gene TRBV19 combines with J gene TRBJ2-1; TRBD2 aligns across 9 bases. Germline CDR1 is LNHDA and CDR2 is SQIVND (reference sequence). The trim removed 4 bases at V and 10 bases at J, leaving 11 bases unmatched. The CDR3 loop spans 15 amino acids. CDR3 sequence (DNA): TGTGCCAGTAGTAAAGGGACTAGCCGGGGGATGGAGCAGTTCTTC. Its protein is CASSKGTSRGMEQFF.

The V gene is TRBV9, the J gene TRBJ1-1; a possible D gene is TRBD1 (5 bases). This CDR3 spans 13 amino acids. V gave up 4 bases and J gave up 3 bases, with 10 bases separating them. Germline V gene sequence: CDR1 SGDLS, CDR2 YYNGEE. The DNA of the CDR3 is TGTGCCAGCAGCTCGGAGGGGTACACTGAAGCTTTCTTT. Amino acids: CASSSEGYTEAFF.